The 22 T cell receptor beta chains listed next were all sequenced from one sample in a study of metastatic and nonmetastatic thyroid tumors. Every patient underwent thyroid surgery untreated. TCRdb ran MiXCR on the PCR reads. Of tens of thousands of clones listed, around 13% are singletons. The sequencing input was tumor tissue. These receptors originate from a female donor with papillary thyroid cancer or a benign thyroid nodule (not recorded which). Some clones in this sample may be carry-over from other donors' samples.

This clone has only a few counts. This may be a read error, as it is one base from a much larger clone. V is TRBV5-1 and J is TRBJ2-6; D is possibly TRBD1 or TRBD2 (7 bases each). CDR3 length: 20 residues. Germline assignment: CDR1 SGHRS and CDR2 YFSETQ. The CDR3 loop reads CSSSSKGAGEGATGANVLTF. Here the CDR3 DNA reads TGCTCCAGCAGCTCCAAGGGTGCGGGGGAGGGGGCAACCGGGGCCAACGTCCTGACTTTC.

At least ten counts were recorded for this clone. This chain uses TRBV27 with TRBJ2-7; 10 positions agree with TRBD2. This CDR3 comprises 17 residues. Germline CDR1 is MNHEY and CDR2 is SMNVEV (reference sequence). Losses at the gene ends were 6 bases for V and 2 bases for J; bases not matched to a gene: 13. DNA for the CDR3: TGTGCCAGCAGCCCTGGGACTAGCGAGCACTCGACCTACGAGCAGTACTTC. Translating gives CASSPGTSEHSTYEQYF.

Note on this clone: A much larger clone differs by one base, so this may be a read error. CDR3 sequence (DNA): TGTGCCTGGAGTCCCTCGAGCGGTCTGCCCCAGCATTTT. Residues: CAWSPSSGLPQHF. This sequence joins TRBV30 and TRBJ1-5; D is undetermined. Germline V gives CDR1 GTSNPN, CDR2 SVGIG (reference sequence). The length of the CDR3 is 13 residues. Trimming removed 2 bases at V and 9 bases at J, with 14 bases between.

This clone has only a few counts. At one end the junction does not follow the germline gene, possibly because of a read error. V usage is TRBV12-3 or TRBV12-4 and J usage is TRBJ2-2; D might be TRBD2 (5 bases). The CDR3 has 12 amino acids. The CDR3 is CTSSWGSGEPFF. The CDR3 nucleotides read TGTACCAGCAGTTGGGGTTCCGGGGAGCCGTTTTTT.

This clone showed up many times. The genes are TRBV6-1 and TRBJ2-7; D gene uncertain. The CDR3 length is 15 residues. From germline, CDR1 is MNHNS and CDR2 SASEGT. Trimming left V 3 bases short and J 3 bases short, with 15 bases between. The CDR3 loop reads CASSDLTAKSYEQYF. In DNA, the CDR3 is TGTGCCAGCAGTGACTTAACCGCGAAAAGCTACGAGCAGTACTTC.

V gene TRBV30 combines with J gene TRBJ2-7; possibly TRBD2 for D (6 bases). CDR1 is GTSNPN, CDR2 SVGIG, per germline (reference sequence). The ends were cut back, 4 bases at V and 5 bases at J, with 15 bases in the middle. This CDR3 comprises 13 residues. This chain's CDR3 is CAWNVRGINEQYF. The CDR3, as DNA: TGTGCCTGGAATGTACGGGGGATTAACGAGCAGTACTTC. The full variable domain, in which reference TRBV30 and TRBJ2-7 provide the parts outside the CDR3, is SQTIHQWPATLVQPVGSPLSLECTVEGTSNPNLYWYRQAAGRGLQLLFYSVGIGQISSEVPQNLSASRPQDRQFILSSKKLLLSDSGFYLCAWNVRGINEQYFGPGTRLTVT.

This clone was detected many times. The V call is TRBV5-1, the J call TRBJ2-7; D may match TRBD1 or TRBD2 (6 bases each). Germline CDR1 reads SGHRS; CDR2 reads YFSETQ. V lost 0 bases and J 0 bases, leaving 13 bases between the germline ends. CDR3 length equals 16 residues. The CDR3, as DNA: TGCGCCAGCAGCTTGGGTGGGGGGCCTACCTCCTACGAGCAGTACTTC. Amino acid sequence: CASSLGGGPTSYEQYF.

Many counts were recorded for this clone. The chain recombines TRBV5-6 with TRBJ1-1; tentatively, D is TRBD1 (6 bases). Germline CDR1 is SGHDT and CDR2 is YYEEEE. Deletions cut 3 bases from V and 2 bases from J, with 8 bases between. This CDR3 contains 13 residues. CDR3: CASSWTDNTEAFF. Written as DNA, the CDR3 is TGTGCCAGCAGCTGGACAGATAACACTGAAGCTTTCTTT.

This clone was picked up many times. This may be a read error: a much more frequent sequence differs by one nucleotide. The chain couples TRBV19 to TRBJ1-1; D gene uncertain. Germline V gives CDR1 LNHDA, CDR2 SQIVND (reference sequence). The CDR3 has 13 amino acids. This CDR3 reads CASSIGVDTEALF. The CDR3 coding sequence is TGTGCCAGTAGTATTGGGGTAGACACTGAAGCTCTCTTT.

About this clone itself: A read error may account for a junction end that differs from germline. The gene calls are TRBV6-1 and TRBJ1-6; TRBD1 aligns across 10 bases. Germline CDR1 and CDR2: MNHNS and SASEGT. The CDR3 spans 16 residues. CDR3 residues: CASSLNRDRGYSRLHF. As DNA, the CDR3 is TGTGCCAGCAGCCTAAACCGGGACAGGGGTTATTCACGCCTCCACTTT.

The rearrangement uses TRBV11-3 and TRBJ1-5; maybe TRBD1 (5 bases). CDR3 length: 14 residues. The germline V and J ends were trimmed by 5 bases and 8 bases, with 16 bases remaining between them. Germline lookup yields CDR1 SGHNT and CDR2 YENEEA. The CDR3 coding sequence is TGTGCCAGCAGCCCCGGGACGCCCGGGGAGCCCCAGCATTTT. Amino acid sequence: CASSPGTPGEPQHF.

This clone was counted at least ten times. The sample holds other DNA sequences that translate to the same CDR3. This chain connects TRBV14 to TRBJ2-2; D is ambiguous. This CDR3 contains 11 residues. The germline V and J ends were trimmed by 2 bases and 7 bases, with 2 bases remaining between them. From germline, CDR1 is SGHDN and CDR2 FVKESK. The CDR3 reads CASSQHGELFF. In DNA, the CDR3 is TGTGCCAGCAGCCAACACGGGGAGCTGTTTTTT.

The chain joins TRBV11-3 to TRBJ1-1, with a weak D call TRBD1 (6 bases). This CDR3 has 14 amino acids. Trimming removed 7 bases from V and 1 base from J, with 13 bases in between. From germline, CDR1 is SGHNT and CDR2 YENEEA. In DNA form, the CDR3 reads TGTGCCAGCACCCAGACAGGTACGAACACTGAAGCTTTCTTT. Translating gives CASTQTGTNTEAFF.

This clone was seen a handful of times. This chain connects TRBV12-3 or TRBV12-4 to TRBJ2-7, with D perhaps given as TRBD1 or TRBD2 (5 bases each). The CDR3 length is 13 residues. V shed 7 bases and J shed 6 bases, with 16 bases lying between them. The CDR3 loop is CASTIGGTGEQYF. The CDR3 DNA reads TGTGCCAGCACCATTGGGGGAACGGGCGAGCAGTACTTC.

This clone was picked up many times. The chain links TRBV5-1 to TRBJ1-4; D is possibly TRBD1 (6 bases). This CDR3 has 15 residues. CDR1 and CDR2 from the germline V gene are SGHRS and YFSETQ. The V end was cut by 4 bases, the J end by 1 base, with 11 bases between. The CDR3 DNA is TGCGCCAGCAGCCGGGGGGGGCAAACTAATGAAAAACTGTTTTTT. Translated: CASSRGGQTNEKLFF. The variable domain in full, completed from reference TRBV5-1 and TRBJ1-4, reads KAGVTQTPRYLIKTRGQQVTLSCSPISGHRSVSWYQQTPGQGLQFLFEYFSETQRNKGNFPGRFSGRQFSNSRSEMNVSTLELGDSALYLCASSRGGQTNEKLFFGSGTQLSVL.

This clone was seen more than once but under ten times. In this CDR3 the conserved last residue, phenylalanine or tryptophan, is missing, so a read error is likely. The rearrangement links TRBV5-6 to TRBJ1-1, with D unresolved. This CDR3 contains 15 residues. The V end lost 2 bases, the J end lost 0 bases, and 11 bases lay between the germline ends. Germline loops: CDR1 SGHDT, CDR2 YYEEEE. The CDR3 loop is CASSFRRLMNTEAFL. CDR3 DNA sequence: TGTGCCAGCAGCTTTAGAAGGTTAATGAACACTGAAGCTTTCTTA.

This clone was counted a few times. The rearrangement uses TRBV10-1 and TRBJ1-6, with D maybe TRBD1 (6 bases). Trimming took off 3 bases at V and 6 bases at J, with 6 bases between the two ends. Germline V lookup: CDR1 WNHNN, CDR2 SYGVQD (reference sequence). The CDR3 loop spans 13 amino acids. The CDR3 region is CASSEQGNSPLHF. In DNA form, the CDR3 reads TGCGCCAGCAGTGAACAGGGTAATTCACCCCTCCACTTT.

The chain's CDR3 is CASSLGGPSYEQYF. The CDR3 bases are TGTGCCAGCAGTTTAGGGGGGCCCTCCTACGAGCAGTACTTC. The V and J genes are TRBV12-3 or TRBV12-4 and TRBJ2-7; a possible D gene is TRBD1 (6 bases). The CDR3 is 14 residues long. Trimming stripped 1 base from V and 0 bases from J, with 7 bases between.

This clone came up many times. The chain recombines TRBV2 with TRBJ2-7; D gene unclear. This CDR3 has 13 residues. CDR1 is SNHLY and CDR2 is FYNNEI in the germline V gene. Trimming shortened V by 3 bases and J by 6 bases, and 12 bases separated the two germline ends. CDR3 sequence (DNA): TGTGCCAGCAGTGATAGGTCCGGTCGCGAGCAGTACTTC. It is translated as CASSDRSGREQYF.

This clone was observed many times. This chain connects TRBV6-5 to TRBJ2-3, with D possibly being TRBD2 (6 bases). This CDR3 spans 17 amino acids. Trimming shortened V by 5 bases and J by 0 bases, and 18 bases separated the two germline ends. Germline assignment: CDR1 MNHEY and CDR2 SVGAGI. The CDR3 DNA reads TGTGCCAGCAGTCGGGTAGGGGCGGGGCCTAGCACAGATACGCAGTATTTT. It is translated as CASSRVGAGPSTDTQYF.

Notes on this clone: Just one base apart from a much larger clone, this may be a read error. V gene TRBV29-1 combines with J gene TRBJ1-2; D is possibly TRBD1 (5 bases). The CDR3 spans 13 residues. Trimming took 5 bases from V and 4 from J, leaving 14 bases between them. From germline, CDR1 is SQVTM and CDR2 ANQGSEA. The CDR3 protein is CSVITGTLYGYTF. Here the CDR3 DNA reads TGCAGCGTTATTACCGGGACCCTCTATGGCTACACCTTC.

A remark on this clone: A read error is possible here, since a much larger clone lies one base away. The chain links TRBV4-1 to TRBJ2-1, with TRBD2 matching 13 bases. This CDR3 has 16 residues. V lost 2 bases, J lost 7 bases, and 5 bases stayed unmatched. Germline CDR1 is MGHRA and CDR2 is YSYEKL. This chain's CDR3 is CASSQKGLAGENEQFF. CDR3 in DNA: TGCGCCAGCAGCCAAAAAGGACTAGCGGGGGAGAATGAGCAGTTCTTC.